The table lists the clone carrying this T cell receptor beta chain with many counts. The antigen remains undetermined. The data originate from a study of regulatory T cells in long-lasting Graves disease. Background on the study: The study counted Graves' disease as persistent given over 5 years of antithyroid drugs and positive TSH receptor antibodies.

Whole-study results and caveats: Persistent Graves' patients had lower TCR diversity than newly diagnosed ones.

Researchers made TCR beta libraries by using iRepertoire HTBI primers and running Arm-PCR on CDR3 regions. TCRdb reanalysed the multiplex PCR reads using MiXCR and keeps one entry per CDR3 protein. The sample holds 300,000 to 400,000 distinct CDR3 sequences; 15% to 20% are singletons and the top ten take 25% to 35%. Specified time point: persistent/refractory GD, antithyroid drugs over 5 years with positive TRAb. Preparation of the TCR library used RNA extracted from PBMCs. This TCR was recovered from a female donor with Graves disease. The sequenced sample was peripheral blood mononuclear cells (PBMCs), obtained when the disease was refractory, from a patient treated with antithyroid drugs.

CDR3 bases: TGCGCCAGCAGCGTAAATGGGCACTATGGCTACACCTTC. This encodes CASSVNGHYGYTF. The chain uses TRBV10-2 and TRBJ1-2, with D hard to call. The CDR3 sequence is 13 residues long. The germline V gene encodes CDR1 WSHSY and CDR2 SAAADI. Between the trimmed V and J ends, which lost 6 bases and 3 bases, there was a span of 11 bases.